Listed below are T cell receptor beta chains from one sample, sequenced in a study of cytomegalovirus exposure and HLA in healthy donors. The data were produced by immunoSEQ multiplex PCR, yet TCRdb's version contains in-frame clones alone and is incomplete. The sample contains more than 90,000 clones, about three quarters of which appear only once. Sequenced sample: PBMCs. These receptors all stem from a man aged 40-55 years in good health and CMV-seropositive. The CDR3 runs from the conserved cysteine through the conserved F or W. Each record gives: V gene, D gene, J gene, clone size, CDR3 DNA, CDR3 protein. A D gene is named only where the DNA matches it firmly. The size entry is marked missing in some rows and otherwise reads once, few, many or a size class.

v_gene: TRBV9; d_gene: -; j_gene: TRBJ1-1; abundance: -; CDR3nt: TGTGCCAGCAGCGTAGGAGGAACGTCCGGGGCTTTCTTT; CDR3aa: CASSVGGTSGAFF
v_gene: TRBV5-6; d_gene: -; j_gene: TRBJ1-1; abundance: few; CDR3nt: TGTGCCAGCAGCTTGGGCCGAGACACTGAAGCTTTCTTT; CDR3aa: CASSLGRDTEAFF
v_gene: TRBV19; d_gene: -; j_gene: TRBJ1-2; abundance: -; CDR3nt: TGTGCCAGTAGTATAGTCAGGGCGTCAGATGGCTACACCTTC; CDR3aa: CASSIVRASDGYTF
v_gene: TRBV5-6; d_gene: -; j_gene: TRBJ2-7; abundance: few; CDR3nt: TGTGCCAGCAGCACCCGGACAGCGTACGAGCAGTACTTC; CDR3aa: CASSTRTAYEQYF
v_gene: TRBV27; d_gene: -; j_gene: TRBJ2-2; abundance: -; CDR3nt: TGTGCCAGCAGTTCAGGGGGACTTTTGAACACCGGGGAGCTGTTTTTT; CDR3aa: CASSSGGLLNTGELFF
v_gene: TRBV4-1; d_gene: TRBD1; j_gene: TRBJ2-5; abundance: -; CDR3nt: TGCGCCAGCAGTCGACGACAGGGTACGGCGGAGACCCAGTACTTC; CDR3aa: CASSRRQGTAETQYF
v_gene: TRBV7-6; d_gene: -; j_gene: TRBJ2-1; abundance: -; CDR3nt: TGTGCCAGCAGTCTCACAGGGTACAATGAGCAGTTCTTC; CDR3aa: CASSLTGYNEQFF
v_gene: TRBV19; d_gene: TRBD1; j_gene: TRBJ2-7; abundance: -; CDR3nt: TGTGCCAGTAGTCTAAGGGGGCGAAACTACGAGCAGTACTTC; CDR3aa: CASSLRGRNYEQYF
v_gene: TRBV10-1; d_gene: -; j_gene: TRBJ2-7; abundance: -; CDR3nt: TGCGCCAGCAGTGAACGCCTAGCGAGCCACGAGCAGTACTTC; CDR3aa: CASSERLASHEQYF
v_gene: TRBV7-2; d_gene: TRBD2; j_gene: TRBJ2-1; abundance: -; CDR3nt: TGTGCCAGCAGCCGCCGGGAGGAGGACTCCAATGAGCAGTTCTTC; CDR3aa: CASSRREEDSNEQFF
v_gene: TRBV10-3; d_gene: -; j_gene: TRBJ1-2; abundance: -; CDR3nt: TGTGCCATCAGTGAGTCGGCTGGCTACACCTTC; CDR3aa: CAISESAGYTF
v_gene: TRBV10-3; d_gene: TRBD1; j_gene: TRBJ2-7; abundance: -; CDR3nt: TGTGCCATCAGTGGAGGGACAGGGGGCTCCTACGAGCAGTACTTC; CDR3aa: CAISGGTGGSYEQYF
v_gene: TRBV9; d_gene: -; j_gene: TRBJ2-3; abundance: -; CDR3nt: TGTGCCAGCAGTAAAGTTCCACAGGACACAGATACGCAGTATTTT; CDR3aa: CASSKVPQDTDTQYF
v_gene: TRBV6-5; d_gene: -; j_gene: TRBJ2-3; abundance: -; CDR3nt: TGTGCCAGCAGGGGATCGGGGGGCACAGATACGCAGTATTTT; CDR3aa: CASRGSGGTDTQYF
v_gene: TRBV5-6; d_gene: -; j_gene: TRBJ2-7; abundance: -; CDR3nt: TGTGCCAGCGAGAGGGCGGGATGGCGCCCTGCCTACGAGCAGTACTTC; CDR3aa: CASERAGWRPAYEQYF
v_gene: TRBV7-3; d_gene: TRBD1; j_gene: TRBJ1-2; abundance: once; CDR3nt: TGTGCCAGCAGCTTACCCCTGGACAGGGGATCCCCTAACTATGGCTACACCTTC; CDR3aa: CASSLPLDRGSPNYGYTF
v_gene: TRBV4-1; d_gene: -; j_gene: TRBJ2-1; abundance: -; CDR3nt: TGCGCCAGCAGCCCCACCCGCGCCCCTCGGTACAATGAGCAGTTCTTC; CDR3aa: CASSPTRAPRYNEQFF
v_gene: TRBV5-1; d_gene: TRBD2; j_gene: TRBJ2-1; abundance: once; CDR3nt: TGCGCCAGCAGCTTGGAGCCGACTAGCTTCAATGAGCAGTTCTTC; CDR3aa: CASSLEPTSFNEQFF
v_gene: TRBV29-1; d_gene: TRBD1; j_gene: TRBJ2-5; abundance: -; CDR3nt: TGCAGCGTTGGGGACAGATCCCAGAGAGAGACCCAGTACTTC; CDR3aa: CSVGDRSQRETQYF
v_gene: TRBV15; d_gene: TRBD2; j_gene: TRBJ2-7; abundance: -; CDR3nt: TGTGCCACCAGCAGAGGAGCGGGAGACTACGAGCAGTACTTC; CDR3aa: CATSRGAGDYEQYF
v_gene: TRBV6-5; d_gene: -; j_gene: TRBJ2-7; abundance: -; CDR3nt: TGTGCCAGCAGACCCATGGACAGAACCTACGAGCAGTACTTC; CDR3aa: CASRPMDRTYEQYF
v_gene: TRBV11-3; d_gene: TRBD2; j_gene: TRBJ2-3; abundance: medium-sized; CDR3nt: TGTGCCAGCAGCGGACTAGCCGGGGCAGATACGCAGTATTTT; CDR3aa: CASSGLAGADTQYF
v_gene: TRBV28; d_gene: -; j_gene: TRBJ2-7; abundance: -; CDR3nt: TGTGCCAGCAGCCTAGTCCAGGGGACCCTTTGGGAGCAGTACTTC; CDR3aa: CASSLVQGTLWEQYF
v_gene: TRBV7-3; d_gene: -; j_gene: TRBJ2-1; abundance: -; CDR3nt: TGTGCCAGCAGTCGACAGGACAATGAGCAGTTCTTC; CDR3aa: CASSRQDNEQFF
v_gene: TRBV29-1; d_gene: TRBD1; j_gene: TRBJ1-4; abundance: -; CDR3nt: TGCAGCGTTGAGGGACAGGAAAAACTGTTTTTT; CDR3aa: CSVEGQEKLFF
v_gene: TRBV4-3; d_gene: TRBD1; j_gene: TRBJ2-7; abundance: once; CDR3nt: TGCGCCAGCAGCCAGGACCCGGGACAGGGGACGCACGAGCAGTACTTC; CDR3aa: CASSQDPGQGTHEQYF
v_gene: TRBV4-3; d_gene: TRBD1; j_gene: TRBJ2-1; abundance: -; CDR3nt: TGCGCCAGCAGCCCTTACAGGGGGAATGAGCAGTTCTTC; CDR3aa: CASSPYRGNEQFF
v_gene: TRBV6-1; d_gene: -; j_gene: TRBJ1-1; abundance: -; CDR3nt: TGTGCCAGCAGTGAATCTTGGCAGGGTGAAGCTTTCTTT; CDR3aa: CASSESWQGEAFF
v_gene: TRBV4-1; d_gene: TRBD1; j_gene: TRBJ2-5; abundance: -; CDR3nt: TGCGCCAGCAGCCATCCACAGGGGTTAGGTGAGACCCAGTACTTC; CDR3aa: CASSHPQGLGETQYF
v_gene: TRBV12-2; d_gene: -; j_gene: TRBJ2-1; abundance: -; CDR3nt: TGTGCAAGTCGCCCTGGGCTCCGGGACAGGGGGCTCTATGAGCAGTTCTTC; CDR3aa: CASRPGLRDRGLYEQFF
v_gene: TRBV19; d_gene: TRBD1; j_gene: TRBJ1-1; abundance: -; CDR3nt: TGTGCCAGTAGTCAACAGGGGGGCACTGAAGCTTTCTTT; CDR3aa: CASSQQGGTEAFF
v_gene: TRBV7-9; d_gene: TRBD1; j_gene: TRBJ1-2; abundance: few; CDR3nt: TGTTCCGGCGGACAGGGGAACTATGGCTACACCTTC; CDR3aa: CSGGQGNYGYTF
v_gene: TRBV6-5; d_gene: TRBD1; j_gene: TRBJ1-5; abundance: few; CDR3nt: TGTGCCAGCAGTCACAGGGGCGATCAGCCCCAGCATTTT; CDR3aa: CASSHRGDQPQHF